What follows is one TCR beta chain and its context. Its specificity is unknown. In preparing bulk TCR libraries, previously described methods and listed TCR primers were used. TCRdb ran MiXCR on the PCR reads and lists one entry per CDR3 protein. The sample lists around 480,000 distinct CDR3 sequences, 25% occurring once. Source material for naive CD8 libraries was roughly 20,000 to 1,100,000 sorted cells, with 10%, 30% or 50% RNA. Using a CD8+CD4-CCR7+CD45RA+ phenotype, naive CD8 T cells were sorted. The sample is drawn from a study of molecular identifiers for immune sequencing clone quantification. The study, taken as a whole, reports: Clones exceeding 20 RNA copies carried over 97% of effector molecules but under 1% of naive-cell molecules.

The CDR3 runs 15 residues. Germline values: CDR1 SEHNR, CDR2 FQNEAQ (reference sequence). Trimming took 5 bases from V and 3 from J, leaving 13 bases between them. The TCR comes from a human donor in good health. Some libraries in this study had Jurkat cell RNA spiked in. The sample consisted of naive CD8+ T cells from blood, with Jurkat cell RNA spiked in. Subset defined: FACS-sorted CD8+CD4-CCR7+CD45RA+ naive T cells. The rearrangement uses TRBV7-9 and TRBJ2-2; D unresolved. CDR3: CASSPQWVHTGELFF. The CDR3, as DNA: TGTGCCAGCAGCCCACAATGGGTCCACACCGGGGAGCTGTTTTTT. Full variable domain (outside the CDR3, taken from reference TRBV7-9 and TRBJ2-2): DTGVSQNPRHKITKRGQNVTFRCDPISEHNRLYWYRQTLGQGPEFLTYFQNEAQLEKSRLLSDRFSAERPKGSFSTLEIQRTEQGDSAMYLCASSPQWVHTGELFFGEGSRLTVL.